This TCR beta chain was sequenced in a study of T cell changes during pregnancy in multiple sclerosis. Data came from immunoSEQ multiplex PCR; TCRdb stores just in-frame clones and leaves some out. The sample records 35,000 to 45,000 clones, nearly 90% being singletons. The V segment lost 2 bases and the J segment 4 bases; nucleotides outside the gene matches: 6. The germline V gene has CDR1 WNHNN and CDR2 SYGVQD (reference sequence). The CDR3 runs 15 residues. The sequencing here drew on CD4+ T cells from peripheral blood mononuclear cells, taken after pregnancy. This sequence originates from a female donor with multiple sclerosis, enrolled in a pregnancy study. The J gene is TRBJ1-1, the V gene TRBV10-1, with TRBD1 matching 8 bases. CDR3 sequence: CASSEDPGGFTEAFF. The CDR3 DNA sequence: TGCGCCAGCAGTGAGGACCCAGGGGGCTTCACTGAAGCTTTCTTT.